One TCR beta chain is described in this entry. The antigen remains undetermined. This specimen comes from a study of cytomegalovirus exposure and HLA in healthy donors. In the study overall: Unique TCR beta sequences numbering about 100 million came from 150 million to 200 million T cells in an earlier analysis. Study results and limitations: Later, an analysis showed that TCR beta chains associated with HLA were more clonally expanded than others that were equally common.

Amplification used 60 Vbeta primers and 13 Jbeta primers. Sequencing was performed with immunoSEQ multiplex PCR; in TCRdb, only in-frame clones are kept and a portion is missing. The table shows about 140,000 clones, with 82% occurring only once. The germline gives CDR1 SGHRS, CDR2 YFSETQ. The V end lost 2 bases, the J end lost 6 bases, and 12 bases lay between the germline ends. The CDR3 length is 13 residues. The source material was PBMCs. This clonotype was obtained from a woman aged 45 to 65 in good health and CMV-seropositive. The genes are TRBV5-1 and TRBJ2-7; D gene unclear. The CDR3 region has the DNA TGCGCCAGCAGCTTTTCGTCTCCCTCCGAGCAGTACTTC. Translating it yields CASSFSSPSEQYF.